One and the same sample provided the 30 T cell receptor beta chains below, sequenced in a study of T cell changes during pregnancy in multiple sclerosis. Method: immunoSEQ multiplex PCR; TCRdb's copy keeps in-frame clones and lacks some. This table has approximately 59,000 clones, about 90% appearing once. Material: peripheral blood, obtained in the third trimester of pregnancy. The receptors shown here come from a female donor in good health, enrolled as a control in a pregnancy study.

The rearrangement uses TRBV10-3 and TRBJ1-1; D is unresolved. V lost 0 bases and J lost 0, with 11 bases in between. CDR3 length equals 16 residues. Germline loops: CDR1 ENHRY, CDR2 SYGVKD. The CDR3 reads CAISESVRVLNTEAFF. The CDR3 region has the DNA TGTGCCATCAGTGAGTCGGTGAGGGTACTGAACACTGAAGCTTTCTTT.

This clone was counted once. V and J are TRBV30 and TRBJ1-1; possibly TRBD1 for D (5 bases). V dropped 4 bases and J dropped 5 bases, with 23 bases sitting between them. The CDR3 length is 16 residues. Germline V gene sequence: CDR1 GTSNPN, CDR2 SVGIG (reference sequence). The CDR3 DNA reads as TGTGCCTGGAATCAAAACATGGGGGGTTTTGGGACTGAAGCTTTCTTT. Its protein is CAWNQNMGGFGTEAFF.

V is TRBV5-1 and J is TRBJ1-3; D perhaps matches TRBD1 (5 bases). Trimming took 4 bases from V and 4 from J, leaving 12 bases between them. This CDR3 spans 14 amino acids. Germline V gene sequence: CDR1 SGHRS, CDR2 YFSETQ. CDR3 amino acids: CASSPRVYGNTIYF. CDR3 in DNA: TGCGCCAGCAGCCCCAGGGTATACGGAAACACCATATATTTT.

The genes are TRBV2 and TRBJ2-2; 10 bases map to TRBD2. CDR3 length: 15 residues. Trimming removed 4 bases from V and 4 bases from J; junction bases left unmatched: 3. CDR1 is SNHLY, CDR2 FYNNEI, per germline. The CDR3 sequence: CASSAVAGGTGELFF. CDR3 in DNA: TGTGCCAGCAGTGCAGTAGCGGGGGGCACCGGGGAGCTGTTTTTT.

In DNA form, the CDR3 reads TGCGCCAGCAGCCTGGGACAGGGAAGGTCCCCTGAAGCTTTCTTT. It specifies CASSLGQGRSPEAFF. The chain combines TRBV5-1 with TRBJ1-1; the match to TRBD1 covers 9 bases. J gave up 6 bases and V 4 bases, and 10 bases lay outside the gene matches. The germline V gene has CDR1 SGHRS and CDR2 YFSETQ. This CDR3 spans 15 amino acids.

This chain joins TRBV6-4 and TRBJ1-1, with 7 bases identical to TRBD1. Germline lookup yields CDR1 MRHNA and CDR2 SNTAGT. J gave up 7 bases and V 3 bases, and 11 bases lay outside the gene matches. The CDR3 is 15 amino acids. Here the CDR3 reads CASSERQGGGSEAFF. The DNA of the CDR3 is TGTGCCAGCAGTGAGAGACAGGGAGGAGGCAGTGAAGCTTTCTTT.

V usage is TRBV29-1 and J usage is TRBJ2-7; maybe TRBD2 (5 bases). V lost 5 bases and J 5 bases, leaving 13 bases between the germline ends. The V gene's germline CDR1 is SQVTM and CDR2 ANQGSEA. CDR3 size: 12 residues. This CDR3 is CSVREGRNEQYF. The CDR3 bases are TGCAGCGTTCGGGAAGGGCGAAACGAGCAGTACTTC.

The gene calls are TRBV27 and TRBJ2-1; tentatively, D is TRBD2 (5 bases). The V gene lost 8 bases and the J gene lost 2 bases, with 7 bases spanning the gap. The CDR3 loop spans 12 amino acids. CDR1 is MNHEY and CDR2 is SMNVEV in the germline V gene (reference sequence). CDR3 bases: TGTGCCAGCGGCGGGCCCTACAATGAGCAGTTCTTC. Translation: CASGGPYNEQFF.

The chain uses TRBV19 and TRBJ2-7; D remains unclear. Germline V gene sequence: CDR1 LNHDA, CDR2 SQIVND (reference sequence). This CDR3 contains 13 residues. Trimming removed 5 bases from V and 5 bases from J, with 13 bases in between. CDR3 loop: CASSPGTPNEQYF. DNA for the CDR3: TGTGCCAGTAGTCCAGGAACCCCAAACGAGCAGTACTTC. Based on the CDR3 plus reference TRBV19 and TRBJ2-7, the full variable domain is DGGITQSPKYLFRKEGQNVTLSCEQNLNHDAMYWYRQDPGQGLRLIYYSQIVNDFQKGDIAEGYSVSREKKESFPLTVTSAQKNPTAFYLCASSPGTPNEQYFGPGTRLTVT.

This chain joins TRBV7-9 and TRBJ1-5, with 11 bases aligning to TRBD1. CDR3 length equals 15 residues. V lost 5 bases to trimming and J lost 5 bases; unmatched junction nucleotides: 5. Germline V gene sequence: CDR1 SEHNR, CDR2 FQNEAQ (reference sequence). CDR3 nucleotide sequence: TGTGCCAGCAGCCCGGGACAGGGGGAATATCAGCCCCAGCATTTT. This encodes CASSPGQGEYQPQHF. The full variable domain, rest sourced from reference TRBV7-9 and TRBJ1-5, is DTGVSQNPRHKITKRGQNVTFRCDPISEHNRLYWYRQTLGQGPEFLTYFQNEAQLEKSRLLSDRFSAERPKGSFSTLEIQRTEQGDSAMYLCASSPGQGEYQPQHFGDGTRLSIL.

The CDR3 region has the DNA TGTGCCAGCAGCTTAGTCCCGACAGGGGGCGGAGGCTACACCTTC. Translation gives CASSLVPTGGGGYTF. The chain is built from TRBV7-2 and TRBJ1-2, with 10 nucleotides matching TRBD1. There are 15 residues in the CDR3. V trimming: 1 base; J trimming: 8 bases; junction bases outside the gene matches: 7. CDR1 is SGHTA and CDR2 is FQGNSA in the germline V gene.

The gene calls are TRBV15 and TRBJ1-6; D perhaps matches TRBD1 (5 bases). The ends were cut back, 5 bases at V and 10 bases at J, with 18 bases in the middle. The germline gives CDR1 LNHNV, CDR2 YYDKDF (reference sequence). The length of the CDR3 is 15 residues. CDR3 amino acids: CATSLPGLGGSPLHF. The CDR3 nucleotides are TGTGCCACCAGCCTGCCGGGTCTGGGGGGATCACCCCTCCACTTT.

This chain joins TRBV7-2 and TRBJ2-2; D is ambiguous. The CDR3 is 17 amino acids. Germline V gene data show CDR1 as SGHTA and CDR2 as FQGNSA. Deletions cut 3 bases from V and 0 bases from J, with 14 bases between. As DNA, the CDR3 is TGTGCCAGCAGCTTGTTCGTCGTGTCTTCGAACACCGGGGAGCTGTTTTTT. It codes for CASSLFVVSSNTGELFF.

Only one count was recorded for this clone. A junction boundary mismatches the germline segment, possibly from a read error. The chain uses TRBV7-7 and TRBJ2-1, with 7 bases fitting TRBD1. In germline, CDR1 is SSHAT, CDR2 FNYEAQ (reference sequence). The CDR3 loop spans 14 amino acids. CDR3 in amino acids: CASSLPGQYNEQFF. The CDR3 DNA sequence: TGTGCTAGCAGCTTACCGGGACAGTACAATGAGCAGTTCTTC.

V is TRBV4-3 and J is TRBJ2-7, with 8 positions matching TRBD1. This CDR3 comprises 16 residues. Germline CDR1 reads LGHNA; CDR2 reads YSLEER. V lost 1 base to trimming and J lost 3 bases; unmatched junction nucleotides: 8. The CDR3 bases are TGCGCCAGCAGCCAAGCAACGGGACAGGTTTTCTACGAGCAGTACTTC. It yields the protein CASSQATGQVFYEQYF.

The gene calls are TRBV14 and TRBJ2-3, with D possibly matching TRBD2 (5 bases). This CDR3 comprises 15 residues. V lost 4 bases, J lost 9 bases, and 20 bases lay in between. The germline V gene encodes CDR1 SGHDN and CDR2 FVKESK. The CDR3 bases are TGTGCCAGCAGCCCTGACGAGGGCGCGGCTTCCACGCAGTATTTT. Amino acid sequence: CASSPDEGAASTQYF.

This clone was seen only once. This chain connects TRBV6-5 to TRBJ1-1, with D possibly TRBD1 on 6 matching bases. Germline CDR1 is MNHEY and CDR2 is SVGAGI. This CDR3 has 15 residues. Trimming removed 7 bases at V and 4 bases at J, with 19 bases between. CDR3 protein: CASTWSTGTSTEAFF. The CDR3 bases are TGTGCCAGCACGTGGAGCACCGGGACATCCACTGAAGCTTTCTTT.

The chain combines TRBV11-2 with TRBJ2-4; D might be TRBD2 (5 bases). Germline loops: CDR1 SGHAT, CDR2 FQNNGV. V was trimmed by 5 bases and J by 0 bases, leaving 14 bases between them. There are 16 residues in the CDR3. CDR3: CASSPRTQLAKNIQYF. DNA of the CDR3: TGTGCCAGCAGCCCCAGGACTCAGCTAGCCAAAAACATTCAGTACTTC.

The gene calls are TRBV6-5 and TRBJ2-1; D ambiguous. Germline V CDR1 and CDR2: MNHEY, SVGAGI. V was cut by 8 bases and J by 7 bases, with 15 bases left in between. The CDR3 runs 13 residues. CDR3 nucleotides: TGTGCCAGCGCACCTATCGGTTGGAATGAGCAGTTCTTC. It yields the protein CASAPIGWNEQFF.

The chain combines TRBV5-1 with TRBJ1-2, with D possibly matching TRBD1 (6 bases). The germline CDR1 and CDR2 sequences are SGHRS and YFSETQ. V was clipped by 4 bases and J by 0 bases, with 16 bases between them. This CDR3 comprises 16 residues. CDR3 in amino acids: CASSPWGLDPNYGYTF. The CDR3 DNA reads TGCGCCAGCAGCCCGTGGGGGCTCGACCCTAACTATGGCTACACCTTC.

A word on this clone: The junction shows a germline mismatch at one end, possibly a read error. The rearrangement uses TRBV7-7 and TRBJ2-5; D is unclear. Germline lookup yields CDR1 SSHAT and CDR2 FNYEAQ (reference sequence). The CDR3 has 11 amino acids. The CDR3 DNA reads TGTGCTAGCAGCTCTTCTGAGACCCAGTACTTC. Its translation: CASSSSETQYF. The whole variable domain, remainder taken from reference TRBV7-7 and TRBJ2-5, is GAGVSQSPRYKVTKRGQDVTLRCDPISSHATLYWYQQALGQGPEFLTYFNYEAQPDKSGLPSDRFSAERPEGSISTLTIQRTEQRDSAMYRCASSSSETQYFGPGTRLLVL.

CDR3 DNA sequence: TGTGCCAGCAGTTACGGGACAGGGCGGGAGCAGTACTTC. It translates to CASSYGTGREQYF. The V call is TRBV6-6, the J call TRBJ2-7; 9 nucleotides line up with TRBD1. This CDR3 has 13 amino acids. With V trimmed by 2 bases and J by 7 bases, 3 bases remained unmatched. CDR1 and CDR2 from the germline V gene are MNHNY and SVGAGI (reference sequence).

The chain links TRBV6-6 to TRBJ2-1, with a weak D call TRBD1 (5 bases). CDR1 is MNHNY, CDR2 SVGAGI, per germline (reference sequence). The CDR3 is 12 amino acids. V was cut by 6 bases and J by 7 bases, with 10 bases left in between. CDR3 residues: CASSPPGNEQFF. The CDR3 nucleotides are TGTGCCAGCAGCCCACCAGGGAATGAGCAGTTCTTC.

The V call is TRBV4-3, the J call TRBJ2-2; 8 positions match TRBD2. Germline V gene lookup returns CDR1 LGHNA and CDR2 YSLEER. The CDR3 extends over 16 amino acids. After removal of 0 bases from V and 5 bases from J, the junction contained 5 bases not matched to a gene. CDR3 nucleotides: TGCGCCAGCAGCCAAGATGTCAGCGGGGGAACCGGGGAGCTGTTTTTT. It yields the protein CASSQDVSGGTGELFF.

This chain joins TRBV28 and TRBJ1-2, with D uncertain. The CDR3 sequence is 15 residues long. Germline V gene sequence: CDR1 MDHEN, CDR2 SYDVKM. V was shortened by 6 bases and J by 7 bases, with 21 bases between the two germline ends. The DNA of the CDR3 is TGTGCCAGCAGCACTCGGTCAGAGAGGGTTGGTGGCTACACCTTC. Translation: CASSTRSERVGGYTF.

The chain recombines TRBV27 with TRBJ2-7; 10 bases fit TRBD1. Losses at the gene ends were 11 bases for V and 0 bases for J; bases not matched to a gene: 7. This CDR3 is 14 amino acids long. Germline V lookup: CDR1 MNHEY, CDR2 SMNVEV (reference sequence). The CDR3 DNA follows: TGTGCCGCGGGGACAGGGGCCTTCTCCTACGAGCAGTACTTC. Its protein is CAAGTGAFSYEQYF.

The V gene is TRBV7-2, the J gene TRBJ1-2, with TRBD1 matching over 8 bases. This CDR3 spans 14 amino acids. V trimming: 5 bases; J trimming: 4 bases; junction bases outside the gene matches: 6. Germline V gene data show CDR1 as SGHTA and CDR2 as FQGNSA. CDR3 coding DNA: TGTGCCAGCAGCCGACAGGGGACAGCCTATGGCTACACCTTC. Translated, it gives CASSRQGTAYGYTF. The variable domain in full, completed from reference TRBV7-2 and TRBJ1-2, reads GAGVSQSPSNKVTEKGKDVELRCDPISGHTALYWYRQSLGQGLEFLIYFQGNSAPDKSGLPSDRFSAERTGGSVSTLTIQRTQQEDSAVYLCASSRQGTAYGYTFGSGTRLTVV.

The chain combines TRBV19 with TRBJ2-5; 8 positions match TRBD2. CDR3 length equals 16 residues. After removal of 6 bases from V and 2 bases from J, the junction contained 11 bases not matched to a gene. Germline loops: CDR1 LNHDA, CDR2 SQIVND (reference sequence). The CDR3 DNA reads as TGTGCCAGTAGCTCGGGCGGACTAGCCCCGCAAGAGACCCAGTACTTC. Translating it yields CASSSGGLAPQETQYF.

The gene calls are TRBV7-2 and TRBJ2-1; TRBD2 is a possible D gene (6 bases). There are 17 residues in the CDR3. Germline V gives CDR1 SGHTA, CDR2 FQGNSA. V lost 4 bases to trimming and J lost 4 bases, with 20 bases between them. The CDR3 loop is CASSSPTREENYNEQFF. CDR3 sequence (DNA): TGTGCCAGCAGCTCCCCGACTAGGGAGGAAAATTACAATGAGCAGTTCTTC.

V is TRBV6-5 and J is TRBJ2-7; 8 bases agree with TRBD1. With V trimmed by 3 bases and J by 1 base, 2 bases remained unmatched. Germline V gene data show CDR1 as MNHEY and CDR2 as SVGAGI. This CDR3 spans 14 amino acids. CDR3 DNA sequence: TGTGCCAGCAGTTATAGGGACAGGTCCTACGAGCAGTACTTC. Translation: CASSYRDRSYEQYF.